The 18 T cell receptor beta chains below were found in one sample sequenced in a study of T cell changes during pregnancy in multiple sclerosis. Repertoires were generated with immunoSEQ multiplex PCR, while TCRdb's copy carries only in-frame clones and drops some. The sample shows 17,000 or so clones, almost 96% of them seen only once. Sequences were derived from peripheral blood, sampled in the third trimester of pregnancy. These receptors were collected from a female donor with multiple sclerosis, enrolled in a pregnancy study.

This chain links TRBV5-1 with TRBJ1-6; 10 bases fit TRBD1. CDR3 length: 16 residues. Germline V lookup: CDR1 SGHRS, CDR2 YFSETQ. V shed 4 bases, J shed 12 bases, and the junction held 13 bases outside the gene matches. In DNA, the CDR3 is TGCGCCAGCAGCCCCGTCCCGGGACAGGGGATTTTACCCCTCCACTTT. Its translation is CASSPVPGQGILPLHF.

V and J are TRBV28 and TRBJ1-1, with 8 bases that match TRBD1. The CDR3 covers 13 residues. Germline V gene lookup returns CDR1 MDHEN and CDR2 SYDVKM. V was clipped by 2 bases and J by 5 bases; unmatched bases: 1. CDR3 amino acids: CASSLQGATEAFF. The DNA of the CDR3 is TGTGCCAGCAGTTTACAGGGGGCGACTGAAGCTTTCTTT.

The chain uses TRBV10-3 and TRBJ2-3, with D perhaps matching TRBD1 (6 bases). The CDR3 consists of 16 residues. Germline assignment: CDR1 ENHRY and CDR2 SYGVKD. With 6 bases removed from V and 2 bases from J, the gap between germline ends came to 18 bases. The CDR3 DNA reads TGTGCCATCAGCCAACAGGGAGAATCCCTCACAGATACGCAGTATTTT. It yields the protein CAISQQGESLTDTQYF.

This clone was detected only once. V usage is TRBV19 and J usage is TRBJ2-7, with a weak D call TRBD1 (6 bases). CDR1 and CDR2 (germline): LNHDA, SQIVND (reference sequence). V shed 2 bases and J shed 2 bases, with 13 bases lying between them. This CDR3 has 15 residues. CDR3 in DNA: TGTGCCAGTAGTATAAGTGGGGGCGCGCCCTACGAGCAGTACTTC. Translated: CASSISGGAPYEQYF.

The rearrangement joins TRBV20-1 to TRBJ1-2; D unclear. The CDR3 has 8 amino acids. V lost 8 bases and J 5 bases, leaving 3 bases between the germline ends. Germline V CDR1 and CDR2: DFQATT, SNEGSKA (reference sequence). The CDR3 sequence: CSTYGYTF. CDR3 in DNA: TGCAGTACATATGGCTACACCTTC.

In DNA, the CDR3 is TGTGCCAGCCGACAGCTAATAAACACTGAAGCTTTCTTT. It translates to CASRQLINTEAFF. The chain has TRBV2 and TRBJ1-1; a weak D match, TRBD1 (5 bases). Looked up from germline, CDR1 is SNHLY and CDR2 is FYNNEI. The V and J ends lost 8 bases and 2 bases respectively, with 12 bases between them. The CDR3 runs 13 residues.

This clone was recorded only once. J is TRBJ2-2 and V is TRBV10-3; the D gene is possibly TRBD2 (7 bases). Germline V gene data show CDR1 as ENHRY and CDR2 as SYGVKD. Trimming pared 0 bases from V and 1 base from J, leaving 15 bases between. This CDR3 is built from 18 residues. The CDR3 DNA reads TGTGCCATCAGTGAGTCACCGGGGGGCCCGTTGAACACCGGGGAGCTGTTTTTT. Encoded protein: CAISESPGGPLNTGELFF.

CDR3 DNA sequence: TGTGCCATCAGTGAGTCCCAGGGCAGGGTGGCCTACAATGAGCAGTTCTTC. Its translation: CAISESQGRVAYNEQFF. The chain is built from TRBV10-3 and TRBJ2-1, with a possible D match to TRBD1 (5 bases). This CDR3 is built from 17 residues. The V end lost 0 bases, the J end lost 2 bases, and 14 bases lay between the germline ends. Germline V CDR1 and CDR2: ENHRY, SYGVKD.

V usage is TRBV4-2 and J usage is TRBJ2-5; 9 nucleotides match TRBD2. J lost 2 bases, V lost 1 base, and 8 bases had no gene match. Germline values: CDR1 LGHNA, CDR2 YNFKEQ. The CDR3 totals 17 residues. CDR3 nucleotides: TGTGCCAGCAGCCAAGCGACTAGCGGAGGGGGGCAAGAGACCCAGTACTTC. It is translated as CASSQATSGGGQETQYF.

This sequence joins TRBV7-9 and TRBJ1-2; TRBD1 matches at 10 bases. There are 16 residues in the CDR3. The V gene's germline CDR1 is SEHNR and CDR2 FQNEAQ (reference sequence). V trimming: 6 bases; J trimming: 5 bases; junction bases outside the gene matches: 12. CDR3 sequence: CASSFTGTGVQYGYTF. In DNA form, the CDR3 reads TGTGCCAGCAGTTTTACCGGGACAGGGGTACAGTATGGCTACACCTTC. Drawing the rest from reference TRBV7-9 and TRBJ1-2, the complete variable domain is DTGVSQNPRHKITKRGQNVTFRCDPISEHNRLYWYRQTLGQGPEFLTYFQNEAQLEKSRLLSDRFSAERPKGSFSTLEIQRTEQGDSAMYLCASSFTGTGVQYGYTFGSGTRLTVV.

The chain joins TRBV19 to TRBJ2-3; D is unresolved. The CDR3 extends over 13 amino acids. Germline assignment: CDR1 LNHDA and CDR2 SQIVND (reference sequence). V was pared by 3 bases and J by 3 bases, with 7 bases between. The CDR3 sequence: CASSMSETDTQYF. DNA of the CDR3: TGTGCCAGTAGTATGTCAGAAACAGATACGCAGTATTTT.

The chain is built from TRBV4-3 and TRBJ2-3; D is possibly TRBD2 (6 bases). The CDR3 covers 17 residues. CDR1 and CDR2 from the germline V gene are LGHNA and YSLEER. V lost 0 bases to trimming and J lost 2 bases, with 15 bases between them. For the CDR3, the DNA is TGCGCCAGCAGCCAAGATGTGGAGGGGCAGACCACAGATACGCAGTATTTT. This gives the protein CASSQDVEGQTTDTQYF.

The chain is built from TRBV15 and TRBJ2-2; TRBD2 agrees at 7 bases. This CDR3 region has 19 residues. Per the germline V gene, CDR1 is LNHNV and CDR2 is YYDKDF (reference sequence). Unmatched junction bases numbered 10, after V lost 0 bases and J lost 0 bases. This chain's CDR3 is CATSRDPPASGTNTGELFF. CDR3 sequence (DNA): TGTGCCACCAGCAGAGATCCTCCCGCTAGCGGAACGAACACCGGGGAGCTGTTTTTT. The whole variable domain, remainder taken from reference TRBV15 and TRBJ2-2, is DAMVIQNPRYQVTQFGKPVTLSCSQTLNHNVMYWYQQKSSQAPKLLFHYYDKDFNNEADTPDNFQSRRPNTSFCFLDIRSPGLGDTAMYLCATSRDPPASGTNTGELFFGEGSRLTVL.

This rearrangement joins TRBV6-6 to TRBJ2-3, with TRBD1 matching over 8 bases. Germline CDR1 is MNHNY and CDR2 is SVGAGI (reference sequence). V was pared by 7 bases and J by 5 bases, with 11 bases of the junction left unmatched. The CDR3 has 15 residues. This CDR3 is CASTIRTGMGDTQYF. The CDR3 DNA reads TGTGCCAGCACGATCAGGACAGGGATGGGAGATACGCAGTATTTT.

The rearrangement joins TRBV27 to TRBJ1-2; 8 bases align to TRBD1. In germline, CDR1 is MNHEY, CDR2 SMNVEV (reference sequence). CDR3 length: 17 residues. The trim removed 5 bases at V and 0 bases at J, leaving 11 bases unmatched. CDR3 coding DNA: TGTGCCAGCAGTACCAGACAGGGGAGGAATCCTAACTATGGCTACACCTTC. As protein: CASSTRQGRNPNYGYTF.

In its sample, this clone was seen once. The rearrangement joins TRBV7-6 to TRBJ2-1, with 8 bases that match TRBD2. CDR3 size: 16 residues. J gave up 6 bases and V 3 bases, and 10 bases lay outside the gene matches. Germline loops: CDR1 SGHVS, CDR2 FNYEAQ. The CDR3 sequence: CASSFRSGTRGNEQFF. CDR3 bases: TGTGCCAGCAGCTTTAGATCCGGGACTAGGGGCAATGAGCAGTTCTTC. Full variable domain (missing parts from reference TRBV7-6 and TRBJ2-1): GAGVSQSPRYKVTKRGQDVALRCDPISGHVSLYWYRQALGQGPEFLTYFNYEAQQDKSGLPNDRFSAERPEGSISTLTIQRTEQRDSAMYRCASSFRSGTRGNEQFFGPGTRLTVL.

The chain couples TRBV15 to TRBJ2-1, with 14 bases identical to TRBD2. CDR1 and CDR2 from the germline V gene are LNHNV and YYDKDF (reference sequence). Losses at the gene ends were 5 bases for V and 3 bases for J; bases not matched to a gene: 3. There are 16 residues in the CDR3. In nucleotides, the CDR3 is TGTGCCACCAGCGTCGGGACTAGCGGGAGCTACAATGAGCAGTTCTTC. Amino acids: CATSVGTSGSYNEQFF.

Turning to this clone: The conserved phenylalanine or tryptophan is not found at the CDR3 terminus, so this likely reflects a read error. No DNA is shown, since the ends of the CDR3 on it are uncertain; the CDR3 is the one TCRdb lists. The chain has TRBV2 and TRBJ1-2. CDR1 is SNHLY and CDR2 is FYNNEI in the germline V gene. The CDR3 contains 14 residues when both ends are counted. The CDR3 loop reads CASREYSGGLDHFG.